The 24 T cell receptor beta chains given below trace back to one sample, sequenced in a study of post-analysis software for immune sequencing data. Carried by the TCR beta cDNA libraries were unique molecular identifiers. Via MiXCR, TCRdb re-called the PCR reads, giving one row per CDR3 protein. The data show some 890,000 distinct CDR3 sequences, about 50% seen once. No antigen has been identified for these receptors. Notes on the study in general: Controls showed lower frequencies than patients for 5 or 6 TRBV segments, and TRBV5-6, TRBV5-1 and TRBV20-1 were among these.

The material sequenced was blood. The receptors come from a girl under 18 with multiple sclerosis.

The chain carries TRBV5-1 and TRBJ2-1; 9 nucleotides align to TRBD2. V shed 0 bases and J 2 bases; nucleotides not matched to a gene: 3. CDR3 length equals 16 residues. Germline loops: CDR1 SGHRS, CDR2 YFSETQ. CDR3 protein: CASSLDERGAYNEQFF. CDR3 nucleotide sequence: TGCGCCAGCAGCTTGGACGAGCGGGGGGCCTACAATGAGCAGTTCTTC.

The rearrangement joins TRBV10-2 to TRBJ2-7; D is possibly TRBD1 or TRBD2 (5 bases each). The end of the DNA aligns better with TRBJ2-5, so the J call may be wrong. This CDR3 is 15 amino acids long. CDR1 is WSHSY, CDR2 SAAADI, per germline. The CDR3 loop is CASSGSVPWGETQYF. As DNA, the CDR3 is TGCGCCAGCAGTGGGTCGGTCCCGTGGGGGGAGACCCAGTACTTC.

This rearrangement joins TRBV7-9 to TRBJ2-5; no clear D. This CDR3 has 13 residues. V was clipped by 5 bases and J by 1 base, with 8 bases between them. CDR1 is SEHNR, CDR2 FQNEAQ, per germline (reference sequence). Here the CDR3 reads CASSRDLQETQYF. In DNA form, the CDR3 reads TGTGCCAGCAGCCGTGACCTCCAAGAGACCCAGTACTTC.

The chain has TRBV7-9 and TRBJ1-1, with no clear D. The CDR3 extends over 13 amino acids. The germline V gene has CDR1 SEHNR and CDR2 FQNEAQ (reference sequence). V was trimmed by 5 bases and J by 5 bases, leaving 12 bases between them. Here the CDR3 reads CASSPSTQTEAFF. DNA for the CDR3: TGTGCCAGCAGCCCCTCTACTCAGACTGAAGCTTTCTTT.

The genes are TRBV5-1 and TRBJ2-7, with 14 positions matching TRBD2. Germline values: CDR1 SGHRS, CDR2 YFSETQ. Trimming cost V 4 bases and J 2 bases; bases outside gene matches: 5. The CDR3 contains 16 residues. In DNA, the CDR3 is TGCGCCAGCAGCATAAAGGGACTAGCGGGAGCCTACGAGCAGTACTTC. This codes for CASSIKGLAGAYEQYF. Full variable domain (rest looked up from reference TRBV5-1 and TRBJ2-7): KAGVTQTPRYLIKTRGQQVTLSCSPISGHRSVSWYQQTPGQGLQFLFEYFSETQRNKGNFPGRFSGRQFSNSRSEMNVSTLELGDSALYLCASSIKGLAGAYEQYFGPGTRLTVT.

The chain has TRBV6-1 and TRBJ2-5; no reliable D call. Gene TRBJ2-7 matches the end of the DNA better, so the J call may be wrong. The CDR3 spans 16 residues. From germline, CDR1 is MNHNS and CDR2 SASEGT. This CDR3 reads CASKAERVLDRYEQYF. As DNA, the CDR3 is TGTGCCAGCAAAGCAGAGAGAGTGCTAGACCGCTACGAGCAGTACTTC.

This clonotype is a singleton in its sample. V is TRBV18 and J is TRBJ2-4, with D perhaps given as TRBD1 or TRBD2 (5 bases each). Near its end, the DNA agrees better with TRBJ2-7, so the J call may be wrong. CDR3 length: 15 amino acids. The germline V gene encodes CDR1 KGHSH and CDR2 LQKENI. Here the CDR3 reads CASSGEQGPLNEQYF. The CDR3 DNA reads TGTGCCAGCTCAGGGGAGCAGGGACCCTTGAACGAGCAGTACTTC.

This clonotype occurred a few times. The chain carries TRBV5-1 and TRBJ2-5; 7 bases match TRBD2. The trim removed 5 bases at V and 3 bases at J, leaving 4 bases unmatched. The CDR3 runs to 13 residues. From germline, CDR1 is SGHRS and CDR2 YFSETQ. The CDR3 protein is CASSRTREETQYF. The CDR3, as DNA: TGCGCCAGCAGTCGGACTAGGGAAGAGACCCAGTACTTC.

This clonotype was seen a few times. V and J are TRBV11-1 and TRBJ1-2; 8 positions match TRBD1. With 5 bases clipped from V and 8 bases from J, the junction kept 13 bases outside the gene matches. The germline V gene has CDR1 SGHAT and CDR2 FQDESV (reference sequence). The CDR3 covers 15 residues. The CDR3 protein is CASSNRPTGVGGYTF. The CDR3 region has the DNA TGTGCCAGCAGCAACCGCCCGACAGGGGTCGGAGGCTACACCTTC.

In its sample, this clonotype was seen once. The chain combines TRBV6-1 with TRBJ2-6, with TRBD1 identical over 7 bases. The CDR3 extends over 16 amino acids. Germline lookup yields CDR1 MNHNS and CDR2 SASEGT. V shed 5 bases, J shed 1 base, and the junction held 5 bases outside the gene matches. DNA for the CDR3: TGTGCCAGCAGTCCGGGACAGAAGTCTGGGGCCAACGTCCTGACTTTC. Translation gives CASSPGQKSGANVLTF.

This clonotype was seen a handful of times. The chain carries TRBV20-1 and TRBJ2-6, with 7 bases aligning to TRBD1. CDR1 DFQATT and CDR2 SNEGSKA come from the germline V gene (reference sequence). V dropped 6 bases and J dropped 2; count of bases not matched to a gene: 7. CDR3 size: 15 residues. CDR3 region: CSARQGEAGANVLTF. As DNA, the CDR3 is TGCAGTGCCCGACAGGGCGAAGCTGGGGCCAACGTCCTGACTTTC.

In its sample, this clonotype was seen a few times. This chain joins TRBV6-6 and TRBJ1-4; 7 bases line up with TRBD1. J was trimmed by 8 bases and V by 4 bases; bases with no gene match: 10. The CDR3 loop spans 15 amino acids. Looked up from germline, CDR1 is MNHNY and CDR2 is SVGAGI (reference sequence). This chain's CDR3 is CASSSGDRGREKLFF. The DNA for the CDR3 is TGTGCCAGCAGTTCCGGGGACAGAGGAAGGGAAAAACTGTTTTTT.

This clonotype was observed once. The chain recombines TRBV4-1 with TRBJ2-1; a weak D match, TRBD2 (5 bases). The germline V gene encodes CDR1 MGHRA and CDR2 YSYEKL. V lost 0 bases and J 4 bases, leaving 13 bases between the germline ends. The CDR3 consists of 16 residues. CDR3 loop: CASSQDPGSGYNEQFF. DNA of the CDR3: TGCGCCAGCAGCCAAGATCCGGGCTCGGGGTACAATGAGCAGTTCTTC.

This clonotype was picked up a small number of times. This sequence joins TRBV7-3 and TRBJ2-3, with a possible D match to TRBD2 (6 bases). The V end lost 5 bases, the J end lost 6 bases, and 24 bases lay between the germline ends. In germline, CDR1 is SGHTA, CDR2 FQGTGA. The CDR3 has 17 amino acids. CDR3 loop: CASSPRAGSTWGDTQYF. The DNA for the CDR3 is TGTGCCAGCAGCCCCCGGGCGGGGTCCACATGGGGGGATACGCAGTATTTT. Variable domain in full (rest from reference TRBV7-3 and TRBJ2-3): GAGVSQTPSNKVTEKGKYVELRCDPISGHTALYWYRQSLGQGPEFLIYFQGTGAADDSGLPNDRFFAVRPEGSVSTLKIQRTERGDSAVYLCASSPRAGSTWGDTQYFGPGTRLTVL.

This clonotype was detected only a few times. J is TRBJ1-6 and V is TRBV5-1; the match to TRBD1 covers 7 bases. Trimming at V came to 3 bases and at J to 7 bases, leaving 13 bases not matched to a gene. The CDR3 consists of 17 residues. CDR1 SGHRS and CDR2 YFSETQ come from the germline V gene. CDR3 DNA: TGCGCCAGCAGCTCCGGCGGGACGGGACAGCTAAATTCACCCCTCCACTTT. This translates into CASSSGGTGQLNSPLHF.

This clonotype was found many times. The rearrangement uses TRBV7-6 and TRBJ2-4; 8 nucleotides align to TRBD1. Germline CDR1 and CDR2: SGHVS and FNYEAQ. The CDR3 spans 16 residues. With V trimmed by 4 bases and J by 12 bases, 17 bases remained unmatched. CDR3 amino acids: CASSSLDRTGSIHQYF. CDR3 nucleotide sequence: TGTGCCAGCAGCTCCTTGGACAGGACAGGGTCGATCCATCAGTACTTC.

This clonotype was recorded a few times. The chain links TRBV29-1 to TRBJ1-2, with a weak D call TRBD1 (5 bases). Trimming shortened V by 5 bases and J by 0 bases, and 10 bases separated the two germline ends. Germline CDR1 and CDR2: SQVTM and ANQGSEA. The CDR3 sequence is 13 residues long. Here the CDR3 reads CSVHDSSNYGYTF. CDR3 DNA sequence: TGCAGCGTTCACGACAGTTCTAACTATGGCTACACCTTC.

This clonotype was counted a few times. The genes are TRBV7-8 and TRBJ1-2; D gene uncertain. Germline loops: CDR1 SGHVS, CDR2 FQNEAQ. The V and J ends lost 5 bases and 3 bases respectively, with 22 bases between them. The CDR3 contains 17 residues. The CDR3 nucleotides read TGTGCCAGCAGCCCGGAACAATATTGGATTTTGGACTATGGCTACACCTTC. Residues: CASSPEQYWILDYGYTF. Using reference TRBV7-8 and TRBJ1-2 for the parts outside the CDR3, the full variable domain is GAGVSQSPRYKVAKRGQDVALRCDPISGHVSLFWYQQALGQGPEFLTYFQNEAQLDKSGLPSDRFFAERPEGSVSTLKIQRTQQEDSAVYLCASSPEQYWILDYGYTFGSGTRLTVV.

The genes are TRBV5-1 and TRBJ2-7, with D unresolved. This CDR3 has 13 residues. CDR1 and CDR2 from the germline V gene are SGHRS and YFSETQ. The V and J ends lost 2 bases and 0 bases respectively, with 6 bases between them. The CDR3 DNA reads TGCGCCAGCAGCTTAACGAACTCCTACGAGCAGTACTTC. Translated, it gives CASSLTNSYEQYF.

This clonotype has only a few counts. The V call is TRBV7-9, the J call TRBJ2-5; perhaps TRBD2 as D (6 bases). The CDR3 consists of 16 residues. Trimming cost V 0 bases and J 5 bases, with 16 bases left between them. Germline V CDR1 and CDR2: SEHNR, FQNEAQ (reference sequence). This CDR3 is CASSLAGSGPGETQYF. CDR3 sequence (DNA): TGTGCCAGCAGCTTAGCGGGTAGCGGACCCGGGGAGACCCAGTACTTC.

A few counts support this clonotype. The V and J genes are TRBV5-1 and TRBJ2-7, with TRBD2 matching over 7 bases. This CDR3 is 15 amino acids long. Germline CDR1 SGHRS, CDR2 YFSETQ. The V gene end was trimmed by 7 bases and the J gene end by 4 bases; junction bases not matched to a gene: 14. The CDR3 loop is CASQWSGVGRYEQYF. The CDR3 region has the DNA TGCGCCAGCCAATGGAGCGGGGTAGGGAGGTACGAGCAGTACTTC.

The rearrangement links TRBV6-5 to TRBJ2-1; no clear D. Germline CDR1 and CDR2: MNHEY and SVGAGI. This CDR3 has 13 residues. The V and J ends lost 4 bases and 8 bases respectively, with 12 bases between them. The CDR3 nucleotides are TGTGCCAGCAGTTTTTCGGGCCTACATGAGCAGTTCTTC. Its translation is CASSFSGLHEQFF.

The V call is TRBV7-8, the J call TRBJ2-7; D unclear. This CDR3 is 16 amino acids long. V was pared by 5 bases and J by 0 bases, with 17 bases between. The germline CDR1 and CDR2 sequences are SGHVS and FQNEAQ. CDR3 in amino acids: CASSIPRTVSSYEQYF. In DNA form, the CDR3 reads TGTGCCAGCAGCATACCCAGAACCGTCAGCTCCTACGAGCAGTACTTC.

There are a few counts of this clonotype. The chain recombines TRBV15 with TRBJ1-6; 8 nucleotides agree with TRBD1. The length of the CDR3 is 15 residues. V dropped 5 bases and J dropped 6; count of bases not matched to a gene: 6. Germline values: CDR1 LNHNV, CDR2 YYDKDF (reference sequence). In DNA form, the CDR3 reads TGTGCCACCAGCCCCCGGACAGGGAGTAATTCACCCCTCCACTTT. This encodes CATSPRTGSNSPLHF.